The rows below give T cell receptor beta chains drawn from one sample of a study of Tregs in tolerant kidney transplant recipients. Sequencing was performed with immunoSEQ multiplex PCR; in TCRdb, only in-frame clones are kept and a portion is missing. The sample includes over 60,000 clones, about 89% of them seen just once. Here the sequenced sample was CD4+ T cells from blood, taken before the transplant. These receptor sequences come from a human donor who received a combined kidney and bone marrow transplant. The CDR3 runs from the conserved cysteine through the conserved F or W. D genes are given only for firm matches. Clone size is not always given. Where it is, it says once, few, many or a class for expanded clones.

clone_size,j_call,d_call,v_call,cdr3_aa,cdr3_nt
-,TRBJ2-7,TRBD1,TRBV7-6,CASSSEVGTGLSEQYF,TGTGCCAGCAGCTCCGAAGTAGGGACAGGGCTGAGTGAGCAGTACTTC
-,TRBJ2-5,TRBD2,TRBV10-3,CAISESFGLAGGLQETQYF,TGTGCCATCAGTGAGTCATTCGGGTTAGCGGGAGGTCTCCAAGAGACCCAGTACTTC
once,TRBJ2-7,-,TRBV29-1,CSVRQSGSYEQYF,TGCAGCGTCCGACAGTCAGGCTCCTACGAGCAGTACTTC
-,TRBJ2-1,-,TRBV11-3,CASSFSGHNEQFF,TGTGCCAGCAGCTTCAGCGGACACAATGAGCAGTTCTTC
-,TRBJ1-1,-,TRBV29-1,CSVGPGQEAFF,TGCAGCGTGGGACCGGGACAAGAAGCTTTCTTT
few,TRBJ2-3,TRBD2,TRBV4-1,CASSPGLAGEVDTQYF,TGCGCCAGCAGCCCGGGACTAGCGGGAGAGGTAGATACGCAGTATTTT
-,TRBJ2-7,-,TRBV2,CASWGSRRVEQYF,TGTGCCAGCTGGGGATCTCGGAGGGTCGAGCAGTACTTC
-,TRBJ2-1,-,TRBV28,CASSLFPREQFF,TGTGCCAGCAGTTTATTTCCTCGGGAGCAGTTCTTC
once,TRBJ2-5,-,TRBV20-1,CSAVPQETQYF,TGCAGTGCTGTTCCGCAAGAGACCCAGTACTTC
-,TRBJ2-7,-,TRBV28,CASRRRWTGVGYEQYF,TGTGCCAGCAGGCGCCGCTGGACGGGAGTAGGGTACGAGCAGTACTTC
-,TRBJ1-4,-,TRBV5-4,CASSLDRDEKLFF,TGTGCCAGCAGCTTGGACAGGGACGAAAAACTGTTTTTT
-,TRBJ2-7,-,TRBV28,CASSAPQSYEQYF,TGTGCCAGCAGTGCCCCCCAGTCCTACGAGCAGTACTTC
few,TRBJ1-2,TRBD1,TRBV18,CASSSGQGDHFTYGYTF,TGTGCCAGCTCCTCTGGACAGGGGGATCACTTCACATATGGCTACACCTTC
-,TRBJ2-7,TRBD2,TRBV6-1,CATATGTSGSYEQYF,TGTGCCACCGCTACCGGGACTAGCGGGAGTTACGAGCAGTACTTC
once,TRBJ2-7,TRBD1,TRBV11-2,CASSLGGQAQQYF,TGTGCCAGCAGCTTAGGGGGACAGGCACAGCAGTACTTC
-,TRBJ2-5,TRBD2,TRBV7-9,CASSSSGGGETQYF,TGTGCCAGCAGCTCAAGCGGGGGGGGAGAGACCCAGTACTTC
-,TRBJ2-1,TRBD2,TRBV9,CASSARGLAGEQFF,TGTGCCAGCAGCGCCCGTGGGCTAGCGGGTGAGCAGTTCTTC
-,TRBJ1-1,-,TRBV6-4,CASTRRSEAFF,TGTGCCAGCACTCGACGGAGTGAAGCTTTCTTT
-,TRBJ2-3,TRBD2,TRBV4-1,CASSQIRTSGTDTQYF,TGCGCCAGCAGCCAAATTCGGACTAGCGGAACAGATACGCAGTATTTT
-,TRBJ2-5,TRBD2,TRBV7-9,CASSLAVTSGSGGETQYF,TGTGCCAGCAGCTTAGCGGTGACTAGCGGGAGCGGGGGAGAGACCCAGTACTTC
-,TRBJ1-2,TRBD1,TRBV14,CASSHPSRGHGYTF,TGTGCCAGCAGCCACCCGTCCAGGGGGCATGGCTACACCTTC
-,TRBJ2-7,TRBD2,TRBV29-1,CSVAGGASEQYF,TGCAGCGTTGCGGGGGGGGCTTCCGAGCAGTACTTC
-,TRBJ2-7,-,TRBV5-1,CASSLTGYEQYF,TGCGCCAGCAGCTTGACAGGTTACGAGCAGTACTTC
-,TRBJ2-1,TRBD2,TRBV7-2,CASSLGGTSGMGSEQFF,TGTGCCAGCAGCTTAGGGGGGACTAGCGGGATGGGGAGTGAGCAGTTCTTC
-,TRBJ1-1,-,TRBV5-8,CASSLRETLGNTEAFF,TGTGCCAGCAGCTTACGCGAGACCCTAGGAAACACTGAAGCTTTCTTT
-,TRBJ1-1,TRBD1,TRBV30,CAWTPGQGRHTEAFF,TGTGCCTGGACACCGGGACAGGGGAGGCACACTGAAGCTTTCTTT
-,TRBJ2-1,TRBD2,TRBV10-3,CAISEETSGRVGEQFF,TGTGCCATCAGTGAGGAAACTAGCGGGAGGGTGGGTGAGCAGTTCTTC
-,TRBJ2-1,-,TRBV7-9,CASSLTQYNEQFF,TGTGCCAGCAGTTTGACTCAGTACAATGAGCAGTTCTTC
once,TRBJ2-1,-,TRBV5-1,CASSLVADNEQFF,TGCGCCAGCAGTTTGGTGGCGGACAATGAGCAGTTCTTC
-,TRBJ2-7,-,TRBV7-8,CASSAQGYEQYF,TGTGCCAGCAGCGCACAGGGATACGAGCAGTACTTC
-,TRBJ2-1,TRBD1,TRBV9,CASSYAGTDYNEQFF,TGTGCCAGCAGCTACGCCGGGACAGATTACAATGAGCAGTTCTTC
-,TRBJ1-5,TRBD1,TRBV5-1,CASSYDTGANQPQHF,TGCGCCAGCAGCTACGATACAGGGGCAAATCAGCCCCAGCATTTT
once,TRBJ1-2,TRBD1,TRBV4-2,CASSQDRSGGRSYTF,TGTGCCAGCAGCCAAGATAGGTCAGGGGGCAGGAGCTACACCTTC
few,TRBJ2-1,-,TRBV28,CASSSQAGEQFF,TGTGCCAGCAGTTCTCAGGCGGGTGAGCAGTTCTTC
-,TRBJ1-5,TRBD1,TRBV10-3,CAISEGRTGKNQPQHF,TGTGCCATCAGTGAAGGCAGGACAGGGAAAAACCAGCCCCAGCATTTT
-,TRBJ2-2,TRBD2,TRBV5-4,CASSSRRGDTGELFF,TGTGCCAGCAGCTCCAGGCGGGGGGACACCGGGGAGCTGTTTTTT
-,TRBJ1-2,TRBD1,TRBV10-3,CAITGQGFGYTF,TGTGCCATCACCGGACAGGGTTTTGGCTACACCTTC
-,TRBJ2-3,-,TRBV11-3,CASSLSRVTDTQYF,TGTGCCAGCAGCCTAAGCAGGGTCACAGATACGCAGTATTTT
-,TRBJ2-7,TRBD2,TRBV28,CASSLALAGSIHEQYF,TGTGCCAGCAGCTTGGCCTTAGCGGGGAGTATCCACGAGCAGTACTTC
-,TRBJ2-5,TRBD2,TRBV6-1,CASSDRLAGDRETQYF,TGTGCCAGCAGTGACCGACTGGCGGGGGATAGAGAGACCCAGTACTTC
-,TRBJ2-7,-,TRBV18,CASSPRAGWYSRYEQYF,TGTGCCAGCTCACCCCGGGCAGGGTGGTATTCTAGGTACGAGCAGTACTTC
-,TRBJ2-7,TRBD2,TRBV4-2,CASSQDSGSSNEQYF,TGTGCCAGCAGCCAAGACAGCGGGAGTAGCAACGAGCAGTACTTC
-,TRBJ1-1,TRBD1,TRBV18,CASSPLETGAMNTEAFF,TGTGCCAGCTCACCACTCGAGACAGGGGCGATGAACACTGAAGCTTTCTTT